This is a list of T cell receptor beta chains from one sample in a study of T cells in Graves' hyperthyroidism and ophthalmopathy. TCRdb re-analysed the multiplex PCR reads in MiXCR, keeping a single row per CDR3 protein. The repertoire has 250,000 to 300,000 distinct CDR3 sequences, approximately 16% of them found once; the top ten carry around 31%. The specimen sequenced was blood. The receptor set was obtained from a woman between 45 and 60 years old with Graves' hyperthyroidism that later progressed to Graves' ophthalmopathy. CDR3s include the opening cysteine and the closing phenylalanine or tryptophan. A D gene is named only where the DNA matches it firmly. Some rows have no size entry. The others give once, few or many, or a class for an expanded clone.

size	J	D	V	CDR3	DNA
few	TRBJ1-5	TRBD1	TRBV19	CASSTPADRAGNQPQHF	TGTGCCAGTAGTACCCCCGCGGACAGGGCCGGCAATCAGCCCCAGCATTTT
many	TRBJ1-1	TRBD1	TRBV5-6	CASSFLTGGTEAFF	TGTGCCAGCAGCTTCCTGACAGGGGGCACTGAAGCTTTCTTT
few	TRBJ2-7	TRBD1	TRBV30	CAWSILDRGPLYEQYF	TGTGCCTGGAGTATCCTCGACAGGGGGCCTCTCTACGAGCAGTACTTC
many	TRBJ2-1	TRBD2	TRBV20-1	CSAPPGLAHNEQFF	TGCAGTGCTCCTCCGGGACTAGCCCACAATGAGCAGTTCTTC
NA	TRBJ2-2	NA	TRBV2	CASSHSSTGELFF	TGTGCCAGCAGCCACAGCTCCACCGGGGAGCTGTTTTTT
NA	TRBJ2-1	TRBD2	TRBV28	CASSVGLASGDNEQFF	TGTGCCAGCAGTGTAGGACTGGCGAGCGGGGACAATGAGCAGTTCTTC
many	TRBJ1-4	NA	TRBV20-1	CSASVGGGGEKLFF	TGCAGTGCTAGCGTTGGGGGCGGCGGTGAAAAACTGTTTTTT
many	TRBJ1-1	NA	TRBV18	CASSPYEGTEAFF	TGTGCCAGCTCACCATATGAGGGAACTGAAGCTTTCTTT
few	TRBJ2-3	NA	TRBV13	CASSFWTAGRGDTQYF	TGTGCCAGCAGCTTCTGGACAGCGGGGAGGGGAGATACGCAGTATTTT
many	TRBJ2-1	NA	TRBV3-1	CASSQVFEGEQFF	TGTGCCAGCAGCCAAGTCTTTGAGGGTGAGCAGTTCTTC
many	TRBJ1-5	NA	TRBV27	CASSLKSARGVQPQHF	TGTGCCAGCAGTTTAAAATCCGCAAGAGGTGTTCAGCCCCAGCATTTT
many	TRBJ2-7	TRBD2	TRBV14	CASSPAFVRTTISGSTYEQYF	TGTGCCAGCAGCCCCGCCTTCGTGCGGACAACTATTAGCGGGAGTACCTACGAGCAGTACTTC
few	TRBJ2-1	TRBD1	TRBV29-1	CSTPDRVGGNEQFF	TGCAGCACGCCGGACAGGGTGGGCGGCAATGAGCAGTTCTTC
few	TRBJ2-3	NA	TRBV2	CASTLGAPIPDTQYF	TGTGCCAGCACTTTGGGAGCGCCAATCCCAGATACGCAGTATTTT
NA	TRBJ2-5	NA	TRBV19	CASSILVGGETQYF	TGTGCCAGTAGTATTCTGGTAGGAGGAGAGACCCAGTACTTC
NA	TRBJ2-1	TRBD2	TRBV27	CATPPTSGRLLYNEQFF	TGTGCCACCCCCCCGACTAGCGGGAGACTACTTTACAATGAGCAGTTCTTC
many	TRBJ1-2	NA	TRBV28	CASSSGSTNYGYTF	TGTGCCAGCAGTTCGGGCAGCACTAACTATGGCTACACCTTC
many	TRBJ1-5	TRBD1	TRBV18	CASSPTTGDEPQHF	TGTGCCAGCTCACCAACGACAGGGGATGAGCCCCAGCATTTT
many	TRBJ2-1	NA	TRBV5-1	CASSAAPGTEGEFF	TGCGCCAGCAGCGCGGCCCCCGGGACTGAGGGAGAGTTCTTC
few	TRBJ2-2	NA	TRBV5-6	CASSLPGGVNTGELFF	TGTGCCAGCAGCTTGCCGGGGGGCGTGAACACCGGGGAGCTGTTTTTT
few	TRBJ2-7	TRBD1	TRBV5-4	CASSREQGVEQYF	TGTGCCAGCAGCCGCGAACAGGGGGTCGAGCAGTACTTC
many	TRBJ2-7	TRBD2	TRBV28	CASSLTSGAYEQYF	TGTGCCAGCAGTTTAACTAGCGGGGCCTACGAGCAGTACTTC
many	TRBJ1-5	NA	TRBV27	CASSPQGYSNQPQHF	TGTGCCAGCAGTCCCCAGGGATATAGCAATCAGCCCCAGCATTTT
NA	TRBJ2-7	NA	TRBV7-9	CASSSEHYCEQYF	TGTGCCAGCAGCTCGGAGCATTACTGCGAGCAGTACTTC
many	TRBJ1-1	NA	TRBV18	CASSATADTEAFF	TGTGCCAGCTCAGCCACAGCGGACACTGAAGCTTTCTTT
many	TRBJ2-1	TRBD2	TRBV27	CASSLFASGRGDEQFF	TGTGCCAGCAGTTTATTCGCCAGCGGGAGAGGCGATGAGCAGTTCTTC
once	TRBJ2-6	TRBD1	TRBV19	CASSLNRGSGANVLTF	TGTGCCAGTAGTCTGAACAGGGGATCTGGGGCCAACGTCCTGACTTTC
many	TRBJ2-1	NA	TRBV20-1	CSASDLAFYNEQFF	TGCAGTGCTAGTGACCTAGCTTTCTACAATGAGCAGTTCTTC
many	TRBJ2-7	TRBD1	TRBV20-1	CSAYRDRGREQYF	TGCAGTGCGTACCGGGACAGGGGTAGAGAGCAGTACTTC
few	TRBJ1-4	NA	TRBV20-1	CSARMQSYEKLFF	TGCAGTGCTAGGATGCAGTCATATGAAAAACTGTTTTTT
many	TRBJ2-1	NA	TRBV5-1	CASSFQGPHNEQFF	TGCGCCAGCAGCTTTCAGGGTCCTCACAATGAGCAGTTCTTC
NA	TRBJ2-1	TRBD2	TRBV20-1	CSARRLAGGRRDNEQFF	TGCAGTGCTAGAAGGCTAGCGGGAGGTCGTCGGGACAATGAGCAGTTCTTC
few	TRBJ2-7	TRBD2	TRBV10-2	CASSKALAGLNEQYF	TGCGCCAGCAGCAAAGCACTAGCGGGGTTAAACGAGCAGTACTTC
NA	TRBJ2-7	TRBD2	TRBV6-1	CASSGGLAGVYEQYF	TGTGCCAGCAGTGGGGGATTAGCGGGTGTCTACGAGCAGTACTTC
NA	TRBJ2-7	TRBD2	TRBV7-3	CASSPVAGGYEQYF	TGTGCCAGCAGCCCGGTAGCGGGAGGTTACGAGCAGTACTTC
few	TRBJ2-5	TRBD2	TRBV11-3	CASSGSGLGETQYF	TGTGCCAGCAGCGGTAGCGGGTTAGGTGAGACCCAGTACTTC
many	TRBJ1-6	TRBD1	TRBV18	CASSPDREFAPLHF	TGTGCCAGCTCACCGGACAGGGAGTTTGCACCCCTCCACTTT
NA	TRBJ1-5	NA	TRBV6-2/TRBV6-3	CASSPRAGNGNQPQHF	TGTGCCAGCAGCCCCAGGGCAGGGAATGGGAATCAGCCCCAGCATTTT
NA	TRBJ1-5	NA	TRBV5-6	CASSLRSQPQHF	TGTGCCAGCAGCTTGCGTAGTCAGCCCCAGCATTTT
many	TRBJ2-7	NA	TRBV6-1	CASSGQTYEQYF	TGTGCCAGCAGCGGACAGACCTACGAGCAGTACTTC
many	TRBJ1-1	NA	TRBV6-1	CASSELFVWGAATEAFF	TGTGCCAGCAGTGAACTATTCGTGTGGGGGGCTGCGACTGAAGCTTTCTTT
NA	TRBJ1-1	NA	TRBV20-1	CSGAEAFF	TGCAGTGGGGCTGAAGCTTTCTTT
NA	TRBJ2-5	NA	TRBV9	CASSVANQETQYF	TGTGCCAGCAGCGTAGCCAACCAAGAGACCCAGTACTTC
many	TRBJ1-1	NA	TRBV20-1	CSAGTHRAQRNTEAFF	TGCAGTGCGGGTACACATAGGGCCCAAAGGAACACTGAAGCTTTCTTT
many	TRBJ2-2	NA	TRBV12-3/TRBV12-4	CASSPPTNTGELFF	TGTGCCAGCAGCCCTCCTACGAACACCGGGGAGCTGTTTTTT
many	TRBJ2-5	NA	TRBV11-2	CAGHRPGETQYF	TGTGCCGGGCATCGCCCGGGGGAGACCCAGTACTTC
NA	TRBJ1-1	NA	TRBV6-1	CASSTPAGFGTEAFF	TGTGCCAGCAGTACCCCCGCCGGGTTCGGGACTGAAGCTTTCTTT
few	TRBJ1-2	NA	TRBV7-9	CASSLGPSYGYTF	TGTGCCAGCAGCTTAGGCCCCTCGTATGGCTACACCTTC
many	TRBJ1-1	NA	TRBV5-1	CASTDGKRLIMNTEAFF	TGCGCCAGCACCGATGGGAAAAGGTTGATCATGAACACTGAAGCTTTCTTT
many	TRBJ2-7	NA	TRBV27	CASSFGSPYEQYF	TGTGCCAGCAGTTTTGGTAGCCCATACGAGCAGTACTTC
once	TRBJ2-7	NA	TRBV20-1	CSAERGGGTYEQYF	TGCAGTGCCGAAAGGGGGGGGGGAACCTACGAGCAGTACTTC
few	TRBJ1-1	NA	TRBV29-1	CSVARTGLSTEAFF	TGCAGCGTTGCCCGAACAGGGTTGAGTACTGAAGCTTTCTTT
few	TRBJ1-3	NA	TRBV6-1	CASSPAEAVTIYF	TGTGCCAGCAGCCCGGCGGAGGCGGTTACCATATATTTT
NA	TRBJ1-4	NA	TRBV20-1	CSARFGPTNEKLFF	TGCAGTGCTAGATTCGGGCCAACTAATGAAAAACTGTTTTTT
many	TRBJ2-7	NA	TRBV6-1	CASTPYGQGSYEQYF	TGTGCCAGCACCCCTTATGGGCAGGGAAGCTACGAGCAGTACTTC
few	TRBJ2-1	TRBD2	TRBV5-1	CATGTSGRDNEQFF	TGCGCCACCGGGACTAGCGGGAGGGACAATGAGCAGTTCTTC
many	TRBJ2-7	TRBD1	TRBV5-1	CASSLSGTGGFEQYF	TGCGCCAGCAGCCTAAGCGGGACAGGGGGCTTCGAGCAGTACTTC